These 26 T cell receptor beta chains originate from one sample sequenced in a study of blood T cell repertoires in COVID-19 (dated by TCRdb to the early 2020s). The library was generated by the immunoSEQ multiplex PCR assay. This immuneACCESS table, as held by TCRdb, lists in-frame sequences with V and J called but not all clones. Of the missing ones, under half trace to an unresolved V gene in checked studies; the others have no known cause. The sample table holds 540,000 or so clones, of which around nine tenths were seen once. The ten largest clonotypes hold less than 9.5% of the sample. The sample taken for sequencing was peripheral blood. These receptors came from a woman aged 50 to 60 with COVID-19, enrolled during active disease.

In this sample, this clone turned up a few times. The chain uses TRBV5-1 and TRBJ2-3, with D uncertain. The V end was cut by 0 bases, the J end by 0 bases, with 8 bases between. Germline lookup yields CDR1 SGHRS and CDR2 YFSETQ. CDR3 size: 15 residues. The CDR3 region has the DNA TGCGCCAGCAGCTTGGACGGTACTAGCACAGATACGCAGTATTTT. Translating it yields CASSLDGTSTDTQYF.

This chain connects TRBV5-8 to TRBJ1-1; no reliable D call. Germline V CDR1 and CDR2: SGHTS, YDEGEE. The CDR3 covers 13 residues. The V end lost 4 bases, the J end lost 3 bases, and 10 bases lay between the germline ends. The CDR3 sequence is CASSPRVYTEAFF. As DNA, the CDR3 is TGTGCCAGCAGCCCTCGAGTATACACTGAAGCTTTCTTT.

The chain carries TRBV19 and TRBJ2-3; D might be TRBD1 (5 bases). There are 14 residues in the CDR3. Per the germline V gene, CDR1 is LNHDA and CDR2 is SQIVND (reference sequence). The germline V and J ends were trimmed by 3 bases and 5 bases, with 12 bases remaining between them. This CDR3 is CASSIGREGDTQYF. In DNA, the CDR3 is TGTGCCAGTAGTATTGGCAGGGAAGGAGATACGCAGTATTTT.

The V call is TRBV9, the J call TRBJ1-1, with TRBD1 as a possible D gene (6 bases). The CDR3 extends over 13 amino acids. Trimming pared 3 bases from V and 2 bases from J, leaving 8 bases between. The germline gives CDR1 SGDLS, CDR2 YYNGEE. DNA of the CDR3: TGTGCCAGCAGCGCACAGGGAAACACTGAAGCTTTCTTT. This codes for CASSAQGNTEAFF.

The chain combines TRBV3-1 (or the pseudogene TRBV3-2) with TRBJ1-2, with a tentative D call TRBD1 (6 bases). Trimming cost V 0 bases and J 4 bases, with 12 bases left between them. CDR1 and CDR2 from the germline V gene are LGHDT and YNNKEL (reference sequence). The CDR3 has 15 amino acids. Written as DNA, the CDR3 is TGTGCCAGCAGCCAAGATATGGGGGCAGTCTATGGCTACACCTTC. Amino acids: CASSQDMGAVYGYTF.

The gene calls are TRBV6-5 and TRBJ2-3, with 8 nucleotides matching TRBD2. The ends lost 7 bases at V and 4 bases at J; junction bases unmatched: 7. This CDR3 comprises 14 residues. Germline V lookup: CDR1 MNHEY, CDR2 SVGAGI. CDR3 loop: CASTTGGRADTQYF. CDR3 bases: TGTGCCAGCACAACGGGGGGGAGGGCAGATACGCAGTATTTT.

The sample holds one count of this clone. The chain couples TRBV6-1 to TRBJ2-3; 12 bases are shared with TRBD2. The trim removed 4 bases at V and 2 bases at J, leaving 7 bases unmatched. The CDR3 totals 17 residues. Germline CDR1 is MNHNS and CDR2 is SASEGT. The CDR3 coding sequence is TGTGCCAGCAGTGCTACTGGACTAGCGGGATACACAGATACGCAGTATTTT. It codes for CASSATGLAGYTDTQYF.

This sequence joins TRBV3-1 (or the pseudogene TRBV3-2) and TRBJ2-7; maybe TRBD1 (5 bases). CDR1 is LGHDT, CDR2 YNNKEL, per germline (reference sequence). This CDR3 comprises 14 residues. V dropped 0 bases and J dropped 1 base, with 7 bases sitting between them. The CDR3, as DNA: TGTGCCAGCAGCCAAGAAGGGGATTCCTACGAGCAGTACTTC. It codes for CASSQEGDSYEQYF.

V and J are TRBV4-1 and TRBJ1-4; no clear D gene. The germline CDR1 and CDR2 sequences are MGHRA and YSYEKL. The CDR3 totals 12 residues. The V and J ends lost 4 bases and 8 bases respectively, with 8 bases between them. This CDR3 is CASSLDEEKLFF. CDR3 DNA sequence: TGCGCCAGCAGCCTTGATGAGGAAAAACTGTTTTTT.

The gene calls are TRBV11-2 and TRBJ1-6, with D possibly being TRBD1 (5 bases). Trimming left V 1 base short and J 17 bases short, with 15 bases between. Germline lookup yields CDR1 SGHAT and CDR2 FQNNGV. The CDR3 contains 13 residues. The CDR3 region has the DNA TGTGCCAGCAGCTTAGTCCCCACTCAGGGAATCCACTTT. It codes for CASSLVPTQGIHF.

This clone was picked up one time. The chain employs TRBV19 and TRBJ1-3, with TRBD1 matching 7 bases. Trimming at V came to 6 bases and at J to 0 bases, leaving 8 bases not matched to a gene. Per the germline V gene, CDR1 is LNHDA and CDR2 is SQIVND (reference sequence). CDR3 length equals 16 residues. CDR3 sequence (DNA): TGTGCCAGTAGATCCGGGACAGCTCGCTCTGGAAACACCATATATTTT. It translates to CASRSGTARSGNTIYF.

The V call is TRBV7-9, the J call TRBJ1-4; 8 positions agree with TRBD1. V gave up 4 bases and J gave up 7 bases; unmatched junction bases: 8. Germline-derived CDR1 and CDR2 are SEHNR and FQNEAQ (reference sequence). The CDR3 covers 15 residues. CDR3 DNA sequence: TGTGCCAGCAGCTCGAACAGGGGGTGGAGTGAAAAACTGTTTTTT. Amino acid sequence: CASSSNRGWSEKLFF.

The chain combines TRBV19 with TRBJ1-2; perhaps TRBD1 as D (6 bases). Germline V gene data show CDR1 as LNHDA and CDR2 as SQIVND (reference sequence). CDR3 length equals 12 residues. The V and J ends lost 5 bases and 8 bases respectively, with 12 bases between them. The CDR3 reads CASSADRGGYTF. The CDR3 nucleotides read TGTGCCAGTAGTGCGGACAGAGGGGGCTACACCTTC.

The V and J genes are TRBV2 and TRBJ1-6, with 7 bases that match TRBD1. The CDR3 is made up of 13 amino acids. Losses at the gene ends were 5 bases for V and 7 bases for J; bases not matched to a gene: 2. Germline V CDR1 and CDR2: SNHLY, FYNNEI. This chain's CDR3 is CASSPRGNSPLHF. DNA of the CDR3: TGTGCCAGCAGTCCCAGGGGGAATTCACCCCTCCACTTT.

The genes are TRBV11-2 and TRBJ1-1, with D unclear. The CDR3 is made up of 13 amino acids. The V and J ends lost 4 bases and 5 bases respectively, with 11 bases between them. From germline, CDR1 is SGHAT and CDR2 FQNNGV. CDR3 region: CASSSLRETEAFF. CDR3 coding DNA: TGTGCCAGCAGCTCCCTGCGGGAAACTGAAGCTTTCTTT.

J is TRBJ2-7 and V is TRBV6-5; 7 positions agree with TRBD2. The ends lost 2 bases at V and 0 bases at J; junction bases unmatched: 1. The V gene's germline CDR1 is MNHEY and CDR2 SVGAGI. The CDR3 spans 14 residues. CDR3: CASSYGGGSYEQYF. The CDR3, as DNA: TGTGCCAGCAGTTACGGCGGGGGCTCCTACGAGCAGTACTTC.

This clone was recorded once. V gene TRBV6-5 combines with J gene TRBJ2-7, with 11 bases aligning to TRBD2. From germline, CDR1 is MNHEY and CDR2 SVGAGI. V trimming: 4 bases; J trimming: 3 bases; junction bases outside the gene matches: 2. The CDR3 consists of 14 residues. The CDR3, as DNA: TGTGCCAGCAGTTCGACTAGCGGGGTCTACGAGCAGTACTTC. Translating gives CASSSTSGVYEQYF.

V is TRBV7-3 and J is TRBJ2-3; D is unclear. Trimming shortened V by 4 bases and J by 2 bases, and 4 bases separated the two germline ends. Germline V gene lookup returns CDR1 SGHTA and CDR2 FQGTGA. The CDR3 runs 12 residues. CDR3 sequence: CASSSFTDTQYF. The DNA of the CDR3 is TGTGCCAGCAGCTCCTTCACAGATACGCAGTATTTT.

J is TRBJ1-1 and V is TRBV19; D possibly corresponds to TRBD1 (5 bases). Germline assignment: CDR1 LNHDA and CDR2 SQIVND (reference sequence). Deletions cut 7 bases from V and 0 bases from J, with 12 bases between. The CDR3 sequence is 14 residues long. The CDR3, as DNA: TGTGCCAGTAAGGTCAGGGCCTTGAACACTGAAGCTTTCTTT. Translating gives CASKVRALNTEAFF.

This chain joins TRBV28 and TRBJ1-1; D is perhaps TRBD1 (6 bases). Germline V gene data show CDR1 as MDHEN and CDR2 as SYDVKM. Trimming shortened V by 6 bases and J by 1 base, and 18 bases separated the two germline ends. There are 16 residues in the CDR3. CDR3 sequence reads: CASSPPWGGGNTEAFF. CDR3 nucleotides: TGTGCCAGCAGCCCCCCTTGGGGGGGCGGGAACACTGAAGCTTTCTTT. The entire variable domain, with the rest obtained from reference TRBV28 and TRBJ1-1, is as follows: DVKVTQSSRYLVKRTGEKVFLECVQDMDHENMFWYRQDPGLGLRLIYFSYDVKMKEKGDIPEGYSVSREKKERFSLILESASTNQTSMYLCASSPPWGGGNTEAFFGQGTRLTVV.

The chain joins TRBV3-1 (or the pseudogene TRBV3-2) to TRBJ1-1, with 7 bases that match TRBD1. After removal of 1 base from V and 7 bases from J, the junction contained 3 bases not matched to a gene. The CDR3 consists of 13 residues. Looked up from germline, CDR1 is LGHDT and CDR2 is YNNKEL (reference sequence). CDR3 DNA sequence: TGTGCCAGCAGCCAAGTTTGGGACAGTGAAGCTTTCTTT. Encoded protein: CASSQVWDSEAFF.

The chain uses TRBV29-1 and TRBJ1-2; no firm D call. The CDR3 runs to 11 residues. Trimming stripped 8 bases from V and 1 base from J, with 8 bases between. Per the germline V gene, CDR1 is SQVTM and CDR2 is ANQGSEA. This CDR3 is CSFRSNYGYTF. CDR3 bases: TGCAGCTTTCGTAGTAACTATGGCTACACCTTC.

The chain joins TRBV5-8 to TRBJ2-1; the match to TRBD2 covers 13 bases. Germline loops: CDR1 SGHTS, CDR2 YDEGEE. This CDR3 has 18 residues. V shed 4 bases and J 9 bases; nucleotides not matched to a gene: 16. The CDR3 nucleotides read TGTGCCAGCAGCGGGATCTGGACTAGCGGGGGATCAGAGGGTGAGCAGTTCTTC. Protein: CASSGIWTSGGSEGEQFF.

This chain joins TRBV25-1 and TRBJ1-6; possible D gene TRBD1, 5 bases. The CDR3 sequence is 14 residues long. Germline lookup yields CDR1 MGHDK and CDR2 SYGVNS. V lost 3 bases to trimming and J lost 8 bases, with 11 bases between them. The CDR3 loop reads CASSEEQADSPLHF. As DNA, the CDR3 is TGTGCCAGCAGTGAGGAACAGGCTGATTCACCCCTCCACTTT.

This rearrangement joins TRBV5-1 to TRBJ2-3, with D possibly being TRBD2 (6 bases). Germline CDR1 reads SGHRS; CDR2 reads YFSETQ. The germline V and J ends were trimmed by 0 bases and 2 bases, with 10 bases remaining between them. The CDR3 is 15 residues long. DNA of the CDR3: TGCGCCAGCAGCTTGGCGGGGGTGGACACAGATACGCAGTATTTT. This codes for CASSLAGVDTDTQYF.

This clone was observed a single time. The chain is built from TRBV9 and TRBJ1-5, with D possibly being TRBD1 (6 bases). Per germline, CDR1 SGDLS and CDR2 YYNGEE. CDR3 length: 15 residues. The V and J ends lost 4 bases and 4 bases respectively, with 15 bases between them. In DNA form, the CDR3 reads TGTGCCAGCAGCCCGGGACAAAGGATGAATCAGCCCCAGCATTTT. This sequence encodes CASSPGQRMNQPQHF.